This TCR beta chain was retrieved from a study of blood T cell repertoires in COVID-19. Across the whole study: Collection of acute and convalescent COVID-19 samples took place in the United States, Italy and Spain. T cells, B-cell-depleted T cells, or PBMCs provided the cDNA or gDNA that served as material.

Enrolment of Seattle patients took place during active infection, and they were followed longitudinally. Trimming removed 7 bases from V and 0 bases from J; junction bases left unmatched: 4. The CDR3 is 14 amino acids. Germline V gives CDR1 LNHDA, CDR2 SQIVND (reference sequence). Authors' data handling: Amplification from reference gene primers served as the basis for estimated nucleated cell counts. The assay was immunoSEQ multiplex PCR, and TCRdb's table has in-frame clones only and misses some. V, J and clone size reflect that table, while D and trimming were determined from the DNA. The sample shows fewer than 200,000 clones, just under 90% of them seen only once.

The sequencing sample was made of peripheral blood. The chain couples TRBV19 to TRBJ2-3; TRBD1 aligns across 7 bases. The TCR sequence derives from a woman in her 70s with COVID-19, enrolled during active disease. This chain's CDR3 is CASNQGESTDTQYF. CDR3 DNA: TGTGCCAGTAATCAGGGGGAAAGCACAGATACGCAGTATTTT.